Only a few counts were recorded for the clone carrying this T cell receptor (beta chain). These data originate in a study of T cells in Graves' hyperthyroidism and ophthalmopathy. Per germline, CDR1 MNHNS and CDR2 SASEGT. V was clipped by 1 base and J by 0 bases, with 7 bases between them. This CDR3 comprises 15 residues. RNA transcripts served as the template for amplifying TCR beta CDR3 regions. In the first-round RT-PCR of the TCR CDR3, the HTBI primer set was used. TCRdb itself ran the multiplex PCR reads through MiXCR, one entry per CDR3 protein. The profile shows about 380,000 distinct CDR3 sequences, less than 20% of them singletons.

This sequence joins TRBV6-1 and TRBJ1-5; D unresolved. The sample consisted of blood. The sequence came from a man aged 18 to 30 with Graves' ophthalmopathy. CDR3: CASSEEVYSNQPQHF. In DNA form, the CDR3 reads TGTGCCAGCAGTGAAGAAGTGTATAGCAATCAGCCCCAGCATTTT.